One and the same sample provided the 20 T cell receptor beta chains below, sequenced in a study of blood T cell repertoires in COVID-19. TCRdb keeps only in-frame clones here, not all; method: immunoSEQ multiplex PCR. The data hold approximately 220,000 clones, with over 75% observed a single time. The sequencing input was peripheral blood. Every receptor here comes from a man aged 50-60 years with acute or convalescent COVID-19.

Here the CDR3 reads CATLLESKNTIYF. DNA for the CDR3: TGTGCCACGCTACTCGAATCCAAAAACACCATATATTTT. V usage is TRBV19 and J usage is TRBJ1-3; D unclear. The germline CDR1 and CDR2 sequences are LNHDA and SQIVND (reference sequence). The CDR3 length is 13 residues. V lost 10 bases and J lost 6, with 16 bases in between.

The chain is built from TRBV15 and TRBJ2-7; 9 nucleotides align to TRBD2. Germline V lookup: CDR1 LNHNV, CDR2 YYDKDF (reference sequence). J was trimmed by 5 bases and V by 5 bases; bases with no gene match: 10. The CDR3 is made up of 15 amino acids. CDR3 region: CATSPPRTSVHEQYF. CDR3 nucleotide sequence: TGTGCCACCAGCCCCCCACGGACTAGCGTCCACGAGCAGTACTTC.

The V gene is TRBV5-1, the J gene TRBJ1-2, with TRBD1 matching over 9 bases. The CDR3 runs to 15 residues. The ends lost 4 bases at V and 6 bases at J; junction bases unmatched: 10. Germline assignment: CDR1 SGHRS and CDR2 YFSETQ. CDR3 loop: CASSTGGGRVNGYTF. The CDR3 nucleotides read TGCGCCAGCAGCACAGGGGGCGGCCGCGTTAATGGCTACACCTTC.

This clone was seen only once. J is TRBJ1-5 and V is TRBV19, with a weak D call TRBD1 (6 bases). CDR1 is LNHDA, CDR2 SQIVND, per germline (reference sequence). Trimming pared 5 bases from V and 9 bases from J, leaving 17 bases between. This CDR3 comprises 14 residues. The CDR3: CASSPQGSRMPQHF. The CDR3, as DNA: TGTGCCAGTAGTCCACAGGGATCTAGAATGCCCCAGCATTTT.

This clone was observed a few times. The chain has TRBV7-8 and TRBJ2-6; 11 positions agree with TRBD1. V dropped 5 bases and J dropped 2; count of bases not matched to a gene: 8. Germline lookup yields CDR1 SGHVS and CDR2 FQNEAQ. This CDR3 has 18 amino acids. Written as DNA, the CDR3 is TGTGCCAGCAGCCGGAGGACAGGGGGCTCAACTGGGGCCAACGTCCTGACTTTC. It specifies CASSRRTGGSTGANVLTF.

The chain uses TRBV9 and TRBJ1-2; D perhaps matches TRBD1 (5 bases). Germline assignment: CDR1 SGDLS and CDR2 YYNGEE. Trimming pared 4 bases from V and 5 bases from J, leaving 12 bases between. CDR3 length: 13 residues. The CDR3 spells CASSQRGGYGYTF. CDR3 in DNA: TGTGCCAGCAGCCAGCGGGGGGGATATGGCTACACCTTC.

This chain joins TRBV29-1 and TRBJ1-3; D ambiguous. The V and J ends lost 3 bases and 2 bases respectively, with 8 bases between them. CDR3 length equals 13 residues. CDR1 SQVTM and CDR2 ANQGSEA come from the germline V gene. The chain's CDR3 is CSVERQTGNTIYF. CDR3 coding DNA: TGCAGCGTTGAGAGGCAGACTGGAAACACCATATATTTT.

This sequence joins TRBV10-2 and TRBJ1-2; no clear D gene. The CDR3 runs 13 residues. Germline CDR1 and CDR2: WSHSY and SAAADI. Trimming cost V 8 bases and J 1 base, with 11 bases left between them. The CDR3 DNA follows: TGCGCCAGCCATGGCGGCTATAACTATGGCTACACCTTC. Translated: CASHGGYNYGYTF.

This chain joins TRBV12-3 or TRBV12-4 and TRBJ1-2; no definite D call. The germline V and J ends were trimmed by 3 bases and 3 bases, with 5 bases remaining between them. There are 12 residues in the CDR3. CDR3 nucleotide sequence: TGTGCCAGCAGTTTTTCCGACTATGGCTACACCTTC. Its protein product is CASSFSDYGYTF.

This clone was detected a few times. The chain carries TRBV6-4 and TRBJ1-1; weak D call: TRBD1 (5 bases). The germline CDR1 and CDR2 sequences are MRHNA and SNTAGT. Trimming stripped 6 bases from V and 2 bases from J, with 19 bases between. This CDR3 comprises 16 residues. The CDR3 DNA is TGTGCCAGCAGGCGGCCCACTGGCAGGGTTAACACTGAAGCTTTCTTT. Its protein is CASRRPTGRVNTEAFF.

The chain couples TRBV5-1 to TRBJ1-2, with 7 bases lining up with TRBD1. Germline loops: CDR1 SGHRS, CDR2 YFSETQ. V was pared by 0 bases and J by 1 base, with 9 bases of the junction left unmatched. CDR3 size: 17 residues. CDR3 coding DNA: TGCGCCAGCAGCTTGGCCCCCCCGGGACAGCATAACTATGGCTACACCTTC. It specifies CASSLAPPGQHNYGYTF.

The chain couples TRBV2 to TRBJ1-5, with 12 bases aligning to TRBD1. This CDR3 is built from 15 residues. Trimming at V came to 5 bases and at J to 7 bases, leaving 6 bases not matched to a gene. Germline V gene lookup returns CDR1 SNHLY and CDR2 FYNNEI. In DNA form, the CDR3 reads TGTGCCAGCAGTAGGGGACAGGGGGCAGGGCAGCCCCAGCATTTT. This sequence encodes CASSRGQGAGQPQHF.

The chain uses TRBV30 and TRBJ2-3; 12 bases agree with TRBD2. The CDR3 runs 15 residues. V shed 2 bases and J 5 bases; nucleotides not matched to a gene: 5. Germline CDR1 reads GTSNPN; CDR2 reads SVGIG (reference sequence). In DNA, the CDR3 is TGTGCCTGGAGTCCGGGACTAGCGGGTGTAGATACGCAGTATTTT. Its protein product is CAWSPGLAGVDTQYF.

The chain recombines TRBV5-8 with TRBJ2-1; D possibly corresponds to TRBD1 (6 bases). V was cut by 0 bases and J by 0 bases, with 22 bases left in between. From germline, CDR1 is SGHTS and CDR2 YDEGEE. The length of the CDR3 is 20 residues. CDR3 region: CASSLAGTQGPPSSYNEQFF. CDR3 DNA: TGTGCCAGCAGCTTGGCCGGGACACAAGGGCCCCCGAGCTCCTACAATGAGCAGTTCTTC.

The rearrangement joins TRBV7-3 to TRBJ1-6; perhaps TRBD1 as D (5 bases). This CDR3 has 14 residues. The V gene's germline CDR1 is SGHTA and CDR2 FQGTGA. Trimming pared 5 bases from V and 10 bases from J, leaving 15 bases between. CDR3 sequence (DNA): TGTGCCAGCAGCCCCGGGGGGGGAGAATCACCCCTCCACTTT. Protein: CASSPGGGESPLHF.

V usage is TRBV5-4 and J usage is TRBJ1-6; 11 bases fit TRBD1. Trimming removed 1 base from V and 7 bases from J; junction bases left unmatched: 7. CDR3 length equals 17 residues. The germline CDR1 and CDR2 sequences are SGHNT and YYREEE (reference sequence). The CDR3 here is CASSLPGGQGGNSPLHF. The CDR3 DNA reads as TGTGCCAGCAGCTTGCCCGGGGGACAGGGGGGAAATTCACCCCTCCACTTT.

The CDR3 coding sequence is TGCGCCAGCAGCGAAGGACAGGTCGATCAGCCCCAGCATTTT. Encoded protein: CASSEGQVDQPQHF. This chain connects TRBV5-1 to TRBJ1-5; 7 bases are a match to TRBD1. V lost 4 bases and J lost 5; bases outside the gene matches: 6. The CDR3 sequence is 14 residues long. Looked up from germline, CDR1 is SGHRS and CDR2 is YFSETQ.

The V and J genes are TRBV4-2 and TRBJ2-3; 10 nucleotides align to TRBD2. The CDR3 is 16 amino acids. Germline values: CDR1 LGHNA, CDR2 YNFKEQ. Trimming at V came to 1 base and at J to 2 bases, leaving 3 bases not matched to a gene. CDR3 residues: CASSQVSGGYTDTQYF. In DNA, the CDR3 is TGTGCCAGCAGCCAAGTTAGCGGGGGGTACACAGATACGCAGTATTTT.

The chain carries TRBV19 and TRBJ2-5; TRBD2 matches at 11 bases. With V trimmed by 10 bases and J by 5 bases, 12 bases remained unmatched. Germline V CDR1 and CDR2: LNHDA, SQIVND (reference sequence). The length of the CDR3 is 15 residues. This CDR3 reads CATRVGSGGAETQYF. The CDR3 region has the DNA TGTGCCACCCGGGTGGGTAGCGGGGGGGCGGAGACCCAGTACTTC.

This clone was counted only a few times. The rearrangement links TRBV5-4 to TRBJ1-5, with TRBD1 matching 10 bases. With V trimmed by 2 bases and J by 6 bases, 8 bases remained unmatched. CDR1 and CDR2 from the germline V gene are SGHNT and YYREEE (reference sequence). This CDR3 contains 16 residues. The CDR3 region is CASSLSSGQGGQPQHF. CDR3 bases: TGTGCCAGCAGCTTATCTTCCGGACAGGGGGGTCAGCCCCAGCATTTT.